The source of this TCR beta chain is a study of blood T cell repertoires in COVID-19. Germline V CDR1 and CDR2: MGHDK, SYGVNS. The V and J ends lost 6 bases and 5 bases, in that order; junction bases with no gene match: 13. CDR3 length: 15 residues. The protocol was immunoSEQ multiplex PCR, while the TCRdb copy is restricted to in-frame clones and leaves out a portion. The sample comprises 280,000 or so clones, under 90% of which are singletons, and 2.5% to 3.5% rests with the top ten. The chain uses TRBV25-1 and TRBJ2-7, with 7 bases lining up with TRBD1. The sequenced sample consisted of PBMCs or T cells enriched from blood (not recorded which). The receptor was derived from a woman aged 45-65 years who had been exposed to COVID-19. CDR3 coding DNA: TGTGCCAGCAGGAAACAGACAGGGAATGAAGACGAGCAGTACTTC. Amino acid sequence: CASRKQTGNEDEQYF.